These 14 T cell receptor beta chains share one sample of origin, sequenced in a study of monozygotic twins with inflammatory bowel disease. TCRdb reworked the 5' RACE reads into one entry per CDR3 protein, no DNA. The table for this sample gives tens of thousands of distinct CDR3 sequences. The sample was blood. These TCRs come from a human donor with ulcerative colitis or Crohn's disease, or a healthy co-twin of an affected twin (not recorded which).

This sequence joins TRBV5-1 and TRBJ2-7. The CDR3 runs 12 residues. Germline values: CDR1 SGHRS, CDR2 YFSETQ. The CDR3 loop reads CASSSMAYEQYF.

J is TRBJ2-1 and V is TRBV7-6. CDR3 length equals 16 residues. Germline CDR1 reads SGHVS; CDR2 reads FNYEAQ. The CDR3 protein is CASSYRTVMAYNEQFF.

This sequence joins TRBV7-9 and TRBJ1-1. Germline V gene data show CDR1 as SEHNR and CDR2 as FQNEAQ (reference sequence). The CDR3 is 13 amino acids. CDR3 in amino acids: CASTPLGNTEAFF.

The J gene is TRBJ1-5, the V gene TRBV11-2. The CDR3 spans 13 residues. The germline CDR1 and CDR2 sequences are SGHAT and FQNNGV. CDR3 sequence: CASSFSGDQPQHF.

The rearrangement joins TRBV7-2 to TRBJ1-4; TCRdb indicates TRBD1, and absent DNA this call remains unverified. The CDR3 covers 14 residues. The germline V gene has CDR1 SGHTA and CDR2 FQGNSA. The CDR3 sequence: CASSFGTGEEKLFF.

The chain carries TRBV4-1 and TRBJ2-3; the D call from TCRdb, TRBD1, cannot be confirmed without DNA. Looked up from germline, CDR1 is MGHRA and CDR2 is YSYEKL. This CDR3 region has 15 residues. The CDR3 is CASSPRDGSTDTQYF.

This chain joins TRBV5-1 and TRBJ2-3; TCRdb gives TRBD1 as the D gene, but with no DNA this cannot be confirmed. The germline CDR1 and CDR2 sequences are SGHRS and YFSETQ. The CDR3 runs to 19 residues. Here the CDR3 reads CASSLWSGQTSSSTDTQYF.

The V and J genes are TRBV5-4 and TRBJ2-6; the D call of TRBD1 rests on TCRdb alone, since no DNA is present to check it. The V gene's germline CDR1 is SGHNT and CDR2 YYREEE (reference sequence). CDR3 length equals 19 residues. The CDR3 loop is CASSLSIRTLNSGANVLTF. Drawing the rest from reference TRBV5-4 and TRBJ2-6, the complete variable domain is ETGVTQSPTHLIKTRGQQVTLRCSSQSGHNTVSWYQQALGQGPQFIFQYYREEENGRGNFPPRFSGLQFPNYSSELNVNALELDDSALYLCASSLSIRTLNSGANVLTFGAGSRLTVL.

The chain carries TRBV12-3 or TRBV12-4 and TRBJ1-2. This CDR3 is built from 12 residues. The CDR3 here is CASSSLGGGYTF.

The chain combines TRBV6-2 or TRBV6-3 with TRBJ1-3; TCRdb proposes TRBD1, but this gene call is untestable without DNA. CDR1 and CDR2 from the germline V gene are MNHEY and SVGEGT. The CDR3 covers 15 residues. CDR3 protein: CASSWDGYSGNTIYF.

The J gene is TRBJ1-1, the V gene TRBV5-1. The germline V gene encodes CDR1 SGHRS and CDR2 YFSETQ. The CDR3 extends over 15 amino acids. The chain's CDR3 is CASSLFADKNTEAFF.

The chain couples TRBV7-6 to TRBJ2-3; TCRdb lists TRBD1, though no DNA is available to test this call. The CDR3 is made up of 12 amino acids. Germline V CDR1 and CDR2: SGHVS, FNYEAQ. CDR3 in amino acids: CASSPPLGTQYF.

The rearrangement links TRBV18 to TRBJ2-1; as DNA is missing, the TRBD2 call by TCRdb cannot be tested. The CDR3 is 14 amino acids. Germline V lookup: CDR1 KGHSH, CDR2 LQKENI. CDR3 protein: CASSPGLSDNEQFF.

The rearrangement joins TRBV27 to TRBJ1-1. Germline V CDR1 and CDR2: MNHEY, SMNVEV (reference sequence). This CDR3 is 14 amino acids long. The CDR3 loop reads CASSSAGKNTEAFF.